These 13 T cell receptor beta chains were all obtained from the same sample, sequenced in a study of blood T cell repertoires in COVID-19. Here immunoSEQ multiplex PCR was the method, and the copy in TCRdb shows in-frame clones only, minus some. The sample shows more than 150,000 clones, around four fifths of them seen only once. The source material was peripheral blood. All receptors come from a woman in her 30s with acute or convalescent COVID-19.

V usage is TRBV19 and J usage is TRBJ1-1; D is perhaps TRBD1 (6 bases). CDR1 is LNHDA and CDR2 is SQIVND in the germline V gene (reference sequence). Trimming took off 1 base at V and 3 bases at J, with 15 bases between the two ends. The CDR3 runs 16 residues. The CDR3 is CASSIGRTARHTEAFF. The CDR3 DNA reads TGTGCCAGTAGTATAGGGAGGACAGCGAGACACACTGAAGCTTTCTTT.

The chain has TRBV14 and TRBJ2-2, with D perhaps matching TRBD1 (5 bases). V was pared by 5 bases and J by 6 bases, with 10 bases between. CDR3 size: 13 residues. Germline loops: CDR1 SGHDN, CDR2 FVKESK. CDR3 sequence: CASSSPTAGELFF. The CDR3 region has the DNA TGTGCCAGCAGCTCCCCGACAGCCGGGGAGCTGTTTTTT.

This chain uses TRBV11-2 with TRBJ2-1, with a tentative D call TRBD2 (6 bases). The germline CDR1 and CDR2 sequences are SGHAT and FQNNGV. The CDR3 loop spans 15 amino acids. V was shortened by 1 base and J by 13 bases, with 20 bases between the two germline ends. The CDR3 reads CASSLGRGFLDPQFF. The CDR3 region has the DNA TGTGCCAGCAGCTTAGGGCGGGGTTTTCTCGACCCTCAGTTCTTC.

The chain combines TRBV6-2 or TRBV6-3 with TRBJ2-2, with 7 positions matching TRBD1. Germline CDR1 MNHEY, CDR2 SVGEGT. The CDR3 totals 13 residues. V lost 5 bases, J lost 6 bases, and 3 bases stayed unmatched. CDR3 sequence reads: CASSHRGAGELFF. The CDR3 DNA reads TGTGCCAGCAGTCACAGGGGTGCCGGGGAGCTGTTTTTT.

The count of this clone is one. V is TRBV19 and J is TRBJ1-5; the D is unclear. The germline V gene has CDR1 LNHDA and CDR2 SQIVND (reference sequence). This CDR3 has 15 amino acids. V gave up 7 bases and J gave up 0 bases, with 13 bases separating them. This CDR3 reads CASNTIGVSNQPQHF. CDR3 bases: TGTGCCAGTAACACTATCGGGGTTAGCAATCAGCCCCAGCATTTT. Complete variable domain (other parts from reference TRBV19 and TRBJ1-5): DGGITQSPKYLFRKEGQNVTLSCEQNLNHDAMYWYRQDPGQGLRLIYYSQIVNDFQKGDIAEGYSVSREKKESFPLTVTSAQKNPTAFYLCASNTIGVSNQPQHFGDGTRLSIL.

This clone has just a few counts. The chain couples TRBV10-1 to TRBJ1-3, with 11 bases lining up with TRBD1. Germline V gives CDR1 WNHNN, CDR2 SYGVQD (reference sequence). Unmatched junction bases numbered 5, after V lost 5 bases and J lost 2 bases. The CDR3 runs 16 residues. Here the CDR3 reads CASSRDRGITGNTIYF. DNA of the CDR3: TGCGCCAGCAGTCGGGACAGGGGGATAACTGGAAACACCATATATTTT.

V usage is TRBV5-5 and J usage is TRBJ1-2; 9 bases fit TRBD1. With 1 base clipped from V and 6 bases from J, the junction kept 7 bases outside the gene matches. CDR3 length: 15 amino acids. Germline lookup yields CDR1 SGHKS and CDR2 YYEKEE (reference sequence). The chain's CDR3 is CASSLRGQGRNGYTF. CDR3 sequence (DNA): TGTGCCAGCAGCTTGAGAGGACAGGGGAGAAATGGCTACACCTTC.

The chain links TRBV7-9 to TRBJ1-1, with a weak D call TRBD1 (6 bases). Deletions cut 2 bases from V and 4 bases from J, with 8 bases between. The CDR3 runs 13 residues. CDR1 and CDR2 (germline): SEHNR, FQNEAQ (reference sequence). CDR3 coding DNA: TGTGCCAGCAGCTTATTAGGGGGCACTGAAGCTTTCTTT. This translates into CASSLLGGTEAFF.

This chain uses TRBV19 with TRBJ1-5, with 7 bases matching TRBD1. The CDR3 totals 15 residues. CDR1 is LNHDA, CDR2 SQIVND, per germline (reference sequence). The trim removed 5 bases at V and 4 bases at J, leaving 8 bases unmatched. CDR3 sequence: CASSYRETGNQPQHF. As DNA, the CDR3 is TGTGCCAGTAGTTACCGTGAGACAGGGAATCAGCCCCAGCATTTT. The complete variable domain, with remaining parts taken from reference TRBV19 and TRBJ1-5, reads DGGITQSPKYLFRKEGQNVTLSCEQNLNHDAMYWYRQDPGQGLRLIYYSQIVNDFQKGDIAEGYSVSREKKESFPLTVTSAQKNPTAFYLCASSYRETGNQPQHFGDGTRLSIL.

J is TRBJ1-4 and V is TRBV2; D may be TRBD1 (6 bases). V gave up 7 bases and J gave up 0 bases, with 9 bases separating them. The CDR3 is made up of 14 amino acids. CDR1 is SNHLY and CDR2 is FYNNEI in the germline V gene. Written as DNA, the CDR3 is TGTGCCAGCAATAGACAGGCAACTAATGAAAAACTGTTTTTT. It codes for CASNRQATNEKLFF.

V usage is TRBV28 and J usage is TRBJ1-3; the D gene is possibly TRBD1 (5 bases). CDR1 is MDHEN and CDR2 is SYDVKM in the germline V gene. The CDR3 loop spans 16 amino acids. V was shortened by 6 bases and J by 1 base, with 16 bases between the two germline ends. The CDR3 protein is CASSPLGPKSGNTIYF. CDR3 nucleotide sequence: TGTGCCAGCAGCCCCTTGGGGCCCAAGTCTGGAAACACCATATATTTT.

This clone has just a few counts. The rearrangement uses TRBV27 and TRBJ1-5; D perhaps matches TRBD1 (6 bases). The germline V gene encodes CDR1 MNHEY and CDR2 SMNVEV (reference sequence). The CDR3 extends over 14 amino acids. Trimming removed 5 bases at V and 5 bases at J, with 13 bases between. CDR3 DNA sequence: TGTGCCAGCAGTATCAACAGGGTAGATCAGCCCCAGCATTTT. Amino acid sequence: CASSINRVDQPQHF.

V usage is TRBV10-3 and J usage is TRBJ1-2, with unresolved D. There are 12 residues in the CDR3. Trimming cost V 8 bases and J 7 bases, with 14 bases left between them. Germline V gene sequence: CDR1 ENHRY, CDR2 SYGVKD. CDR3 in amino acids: CAIGEVMLGYTF. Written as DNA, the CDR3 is TGTGCCATCGGGGAGGTAATGCTTGGCTACACCTTC.